The present TCR beta chain was sequenced within a study of T cell repertoires in cytomegalovirus infection. Study at large: Indications of both CMV infection and matching HLA type were provided by public TCR beta signatures.

Each CDR3 protein gets one entry after TCRdb re-called the reads with MiXCR. Among some 700,000 distinct CDR3 sequences, around 30% were seen once, and the ten largest hold around a sixth. Whole-study results and caveats: CMV-specific HLA-C-restricted TCR beta clonotypes dominated the ex vivo response.

The CDR3 has 14 amino acids. Germline values: CDR1 SGHTA, CDR2 FQGNSA. The V and J ends lost 6 bases and 8 bases respectively, with 17 bases between them. This clonotype was recorded many times. Its antigen remains unknown. The chain combines TRBV7-2 with TRBJ2-1, with D possibly TRBD2 on 5 matching bases. This clonotype was sampled from a human donor in good health (CMV status not recorded). Some clones in this sample may be carry-over from other donors' samples. Sequencing used cultured PBMCs, obtained from culture after CMV antigen stimulation. DNA for the CDR3: TGTGCCAGCAGATCAGGACTCGCAGGAGATGAGCAGTTCTTC. The encoded protein is CASRSGLAGDEQFF.